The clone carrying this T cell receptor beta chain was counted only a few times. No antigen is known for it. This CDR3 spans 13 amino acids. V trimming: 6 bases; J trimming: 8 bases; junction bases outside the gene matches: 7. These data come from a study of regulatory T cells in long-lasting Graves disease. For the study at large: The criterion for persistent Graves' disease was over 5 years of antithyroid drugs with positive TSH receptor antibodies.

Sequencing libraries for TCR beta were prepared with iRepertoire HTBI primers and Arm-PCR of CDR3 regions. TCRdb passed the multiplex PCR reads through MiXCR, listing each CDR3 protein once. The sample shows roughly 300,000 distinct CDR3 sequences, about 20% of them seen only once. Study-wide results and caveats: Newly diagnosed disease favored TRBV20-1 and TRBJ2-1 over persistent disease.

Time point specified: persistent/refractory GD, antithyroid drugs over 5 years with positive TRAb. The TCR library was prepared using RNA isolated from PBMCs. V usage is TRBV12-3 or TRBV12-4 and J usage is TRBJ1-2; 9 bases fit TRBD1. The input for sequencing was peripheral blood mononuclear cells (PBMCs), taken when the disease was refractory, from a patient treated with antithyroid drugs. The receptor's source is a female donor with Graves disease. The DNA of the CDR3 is TGTGCCAGCAGCTCAGACAGGGGGATAGGCTACACCTTC. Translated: CASSSDRGIGYTF.